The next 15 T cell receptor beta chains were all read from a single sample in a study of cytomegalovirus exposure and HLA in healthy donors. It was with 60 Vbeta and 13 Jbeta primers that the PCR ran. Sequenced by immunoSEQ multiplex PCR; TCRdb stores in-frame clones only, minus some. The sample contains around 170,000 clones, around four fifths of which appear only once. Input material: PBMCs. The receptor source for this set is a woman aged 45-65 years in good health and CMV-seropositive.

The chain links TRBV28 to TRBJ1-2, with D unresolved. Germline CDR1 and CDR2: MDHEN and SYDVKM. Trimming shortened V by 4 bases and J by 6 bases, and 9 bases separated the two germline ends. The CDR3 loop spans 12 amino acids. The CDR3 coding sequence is TGTGCCAGCAGTTCACGGACTCATGGCTACACCTTC. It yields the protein CASSSRTHGYTF.

CDR3 sequence: CASYLTGHRGTEQYF. The DNA for the CDR3 is TGTGCCAGCTACCTTACTGGGCACAGGGGTACCGAGCAGTACTTC. V and J are TRBV28 and TRBJ2-7; 7 bases are shared with TRBD1. The CDR3 is 15 amino acids. In germline, CDR1 is MDHEN, CDR2 SYDVKM. With 8 bases clipped from V and 6 bases from J, the junction kept 16 bases outside the gene matches.

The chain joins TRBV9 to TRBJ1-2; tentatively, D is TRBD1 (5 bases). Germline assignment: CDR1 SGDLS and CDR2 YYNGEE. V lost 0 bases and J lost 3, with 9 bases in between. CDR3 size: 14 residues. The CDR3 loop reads CASSVAGNHYGYTF. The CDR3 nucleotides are TGTGCCAGCAGCGTAGCAGGGAATCACTATGGCTACACCTTC. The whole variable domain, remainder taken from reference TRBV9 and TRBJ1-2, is DSGVTQTPKHLITATGQRVTLRCSPRSGDLSVYWYQQSLDQGLQFLIQYYNGEERAKGNILERFSAQQFPDLHSELNLSSLELGDSALYFCASSVAGNHYGYTFGSGTRLTVV.

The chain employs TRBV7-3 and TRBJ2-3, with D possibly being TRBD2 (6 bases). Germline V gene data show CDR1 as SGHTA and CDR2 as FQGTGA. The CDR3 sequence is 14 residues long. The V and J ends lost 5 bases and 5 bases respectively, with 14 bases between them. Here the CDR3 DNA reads TGTGCCAGCAGCCTCCTACGCGGGGAAGATACGCAGTATTTT. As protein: CASSLLRGEDTQYF.

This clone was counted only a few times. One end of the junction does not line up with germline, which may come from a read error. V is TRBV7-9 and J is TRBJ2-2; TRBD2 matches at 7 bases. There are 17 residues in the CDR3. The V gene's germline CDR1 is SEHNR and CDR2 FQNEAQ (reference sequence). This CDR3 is CSSSLGRASNSAGELFF. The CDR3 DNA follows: TGTTCCAGCAGCTTAGGGAGGGCCTCGAACTCCGCCGGGGAGCTGTTTTTT. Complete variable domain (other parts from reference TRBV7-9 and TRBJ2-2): DTGVSQNPRHKITKRGQNVTFRCDPISEHNRLYWYRQTLGQGPEFLTYFQNEAQLEKSRLLSDRFSAERPKGSFSTLEIQRTEQGDSAMYLCSSSLGRASNSAGELFFGEGSRLTVL.

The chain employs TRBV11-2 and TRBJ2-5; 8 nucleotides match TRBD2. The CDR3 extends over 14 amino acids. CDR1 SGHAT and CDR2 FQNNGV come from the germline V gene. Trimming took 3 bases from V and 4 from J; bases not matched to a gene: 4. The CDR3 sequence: CASSFALAGETQYF. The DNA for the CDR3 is TGTGCCAGCAGCTTCGCCCTAGCGGGAGAGACCCAGTACTTC.

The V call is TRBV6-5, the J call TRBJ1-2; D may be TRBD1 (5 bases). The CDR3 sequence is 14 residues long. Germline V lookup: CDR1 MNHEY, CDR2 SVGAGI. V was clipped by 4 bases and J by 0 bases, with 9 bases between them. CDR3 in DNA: TGTGCCAGCAGTTCGACAGCAGCTAACTATGGCTACACCTTC. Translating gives CASSSTAANYGYTF.

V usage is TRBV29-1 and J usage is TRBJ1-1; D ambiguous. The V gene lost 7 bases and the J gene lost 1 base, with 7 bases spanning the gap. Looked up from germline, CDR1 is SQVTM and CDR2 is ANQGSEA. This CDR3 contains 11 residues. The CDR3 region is CSGGRNTEAFF. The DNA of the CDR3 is TGCAGCGGAGGGAGGAACACTGAAGCTTTCTTT.

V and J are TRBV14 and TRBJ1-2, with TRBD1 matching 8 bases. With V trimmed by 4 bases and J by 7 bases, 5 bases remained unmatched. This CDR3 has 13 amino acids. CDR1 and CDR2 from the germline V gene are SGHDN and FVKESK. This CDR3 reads CASSRDRGSGYTF. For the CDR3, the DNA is TGTGCCAGCAGCCGAGACAGGGGTTCTGGCTACACCTTC.

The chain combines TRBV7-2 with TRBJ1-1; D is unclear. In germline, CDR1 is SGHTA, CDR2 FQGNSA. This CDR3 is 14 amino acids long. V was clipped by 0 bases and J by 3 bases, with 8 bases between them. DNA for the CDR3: TGTGCCAGCAGCTTAGCACGGGTGGACACTGAAGCTTTCTTT. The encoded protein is CASSLARVDTEAFF.

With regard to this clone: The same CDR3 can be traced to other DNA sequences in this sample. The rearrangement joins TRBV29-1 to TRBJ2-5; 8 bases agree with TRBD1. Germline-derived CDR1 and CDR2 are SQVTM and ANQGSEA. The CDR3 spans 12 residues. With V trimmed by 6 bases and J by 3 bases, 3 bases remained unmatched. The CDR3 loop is CSVTGGKETQYF. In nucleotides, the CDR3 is TGCAGCGTAACAGGGGGTAAAGAGACCCAGTACTTC.

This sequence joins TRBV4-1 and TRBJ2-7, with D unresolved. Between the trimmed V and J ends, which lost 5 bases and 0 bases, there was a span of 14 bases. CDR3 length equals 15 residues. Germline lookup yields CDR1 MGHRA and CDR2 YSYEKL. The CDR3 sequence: CASSSRISSSYEQYF. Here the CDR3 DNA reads TGCGCCAGCAGCTCGAGGATAAGTAGCTCCTACGAGCAGTACTTC.

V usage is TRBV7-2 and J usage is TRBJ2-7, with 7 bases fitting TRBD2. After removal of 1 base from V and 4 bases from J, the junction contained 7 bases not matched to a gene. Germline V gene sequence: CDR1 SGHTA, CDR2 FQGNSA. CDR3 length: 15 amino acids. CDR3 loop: CASSLGASGTYEQYF. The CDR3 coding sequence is TGTGCCAGCAGCTTAGGGGCTAGCGGAACTTACGAGCAGTACTTC.

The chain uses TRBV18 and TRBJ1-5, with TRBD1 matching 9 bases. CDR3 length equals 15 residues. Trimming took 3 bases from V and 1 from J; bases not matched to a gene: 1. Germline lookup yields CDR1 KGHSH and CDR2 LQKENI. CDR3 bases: TGTGCCAGCTCACCCGGGACAGGGAGCAATCAGCCCCAGCATTTT. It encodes CASSPGTGSNQPQHF.

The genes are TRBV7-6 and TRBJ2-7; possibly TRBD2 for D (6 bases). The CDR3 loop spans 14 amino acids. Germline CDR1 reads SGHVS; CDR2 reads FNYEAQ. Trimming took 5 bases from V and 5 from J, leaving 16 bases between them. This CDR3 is CASSPGLPGDEQYF. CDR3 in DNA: TGTGCCAGCAGCCCCGGACTCCCGGGGGACGAGCAGTACTTC.